A selection of T cell receptor beta chains follows, all from one sample in a study of T cell responses to AZD1222 COVID-19 vaccine. Some clones are missing from TCRdb's copy, which holds only in-frame ones; the method was immunoSEQ multiplex PCR. The table records about 42,000 clones, more than 70% of them present only once. Sample: peripheral blood, taken 28 days after the second AZD1222 dose. Receptors originate from an adult who received the AZD1222 COVID-19 vaccine. CDR3s include the opening cysteine and the closing phenylalanine or tryptophan. D genes are given only for firm matches. Where a row states a size, it is once, few, many or the class of an expanded clone; other rows omit it.

V	J	size	D	CDR3	DNA
TRBV7-2	TRBJ2-2	.	.	CASSLRETGELFF	TGTGCCAGCAGCTTACGTGAGACCGGGGAGCTGTTTTTT
TRBV10-3	TRBJ2-2	.	.	CAIRVAAGELFF	TGTGCCATCAGAGTAGCAGCGGGGGAGCTGTTTTTT
TRBV3-1/TRBV3-2	TRBJ2-7	.	.	CASSQGKRGGEQYF	TGTGCCAGCAGCCAGGGGAAAAGGGGAGGAGAGCAGTACTTC
TRBV27	TRBJ1-5	.	TRBD1	CASSLIGTGAGQPQHF	TGTGCCAGCAGTTTAATCGGGACAGGGGCGGGTCAGCCCCAGCATTTT
TRBV7-2	TRBJ2-3	.	TRBD2	CASSSRLGAGASDTQYF	TGTGCCAGCAGCTCCCGTCTCGGAGCGGGAGCGTCAGATACGCAGTATTTT
TRBV4-1	TRBJ1-2	.	.	CASSQQEAIDYGYTF	TGCGCCAGCAGCCAGCAAGAGGCCATCGACTATGGCTACACCTTC
TRBV25-1	TRBJ2-7	.	TRBD1	CASSPLGTGPSYEQYF	TGTGCCAGCAGTCCCCTAGGGACAGGGCCCTCCTACGAGCAGTACTTC
TRBV6-6	TRBJ1-1	.	.	CASSYAVMNTEAFF	TGTGCCAGCAGTTACGCGGTCATGAACACTGAAGCTTTCTTT
TRBV27	TRBJ2-2	.	TRBD2	CASSFPSGGTGELFF	TGTGCCAGCAGTTTCCCTAGCGGGGGGACCGGGGAGCTGTTTTTT
TRBV2	TRBJ1-5	.	.	CASSGGGSNQPQHF	TGTGCCAGCAGTGGGGGGGGTAGCAATCAGCCCCAGCATTTT
TRBV5-1	TRBJ1-6	once	.	CASREDANSPLHF	TGCGCCAGCAGGGAGGATGCAAATTCACCCCTCCACTTT
TRBV6-5	TRBJ2-3	.	.	CASSWSGSTDTQYF	TGTGCCAGCAGTTGGTCGGGATCCACAGATACGCAGTATTTT
TRBV3-1/TRBV3-2	TRBJ1-1	.	TRBD1	CASSFPGQGHTEAFF	TGTGCCAGCAGCTTCCCGGGACAGGGGCACACTGAAGCTTTCTTT
TRBV24-1	TRBJ1-2	.	.	CATSDSSELYYGYTF	TGTGCCACCAGTGATTCCTCGGAGTTGTACTATGGCTACACCTTC
TRBV5-1	TRBJ1-2	.	.	CASSSLGAGYTF	TGCGCCAGCAGCTCCTTGGGGGCGGGCTACACCTTC
TRBV3-1/TRBV3-2	TRBJ2-6	.	TRBD1	CASSQGTGGSGANVLTF	TGTGCCAGCAGCCAAGGGACAGGGGGCTCTGGGGCCAACGTCCTGACTTTC
TRBV28	TRBJ2-2	.	TRBD1	CASSSWGQGNTGELFF	TGTGCCAGCAGTTCGTGGGGACAGGGTAACACCGGGGAGCTGTTTTTT
TRBV18	TRBJ1-4	few	.	CASSPGTSAEKLFF	TGTGCCAGCTCACCAGGGACAAGTGCTGAAAAACTGTTTTTT
TRBV5-6	TRBJ2-6	.	.	CASSPLIAGAGANVLTF	TGTGCCAGCAGCCCTCTGATCGCTGGGGCCGGGGCCAACGTCCTGACTTTC
TRBV7-2	TRBJ2-2	few	TRBD1	CASSFRGRTGELFF	TGTGCCAGCAGCTTCAGGGGGCGGACCGGGGAGCTGTTTTTT
TRBV7-8	TRBJ1-4	.	TRBD1	CASRGRDSNEKLFF	TGTGCCAGCAGAGGCCGGGACAGTAATGAAAAACTGTTTTTT
TRBV14	TRBJ2-4	.	.	CASSQDRGGYQNIQYF	TGTGCCAGCAGCCAAGATAGAGGGGGATACCAAAACATTCAGTACTTC
TRBV4-1	TRBJ2-3	.	.	CASSRDFPLDRLPYF	TGCGCCAGCAGCCGAGACTTCCCGTTGGACCGCCTGCCTTATTTT
TRBV6-5	TRBJ1-1	once	.	CASSRLLAEAFF	TGTGCCAGCAGCCGCCTCCTGGCTGAAGCTTTCTTT